Listed here is a single TCR beta chain. The data derive from a study of shared clonotypes between healthy human individuals. With V trimmed by 2 bases and J by 12 bases, 14 bases remained unmatched. CDR1 is SEHNR and CDR2 is FQNEAQ in the germline V gene (reference sequence). The CDR3 has 16 amino acids. TCRdb's copy holds only in-frame clones and misses some; the assay was immunoSEQ multiplex PCR. The sample lists about 690,000 clones, less than 95% occurring once. This chain uses TRBV7-9 with TRBJ2-1; TRBD2 matches 9 bases. The source material was memory CD8+ T cells from PBMCs. Regarding subset: CD45RO+ cells pooled with CCR7-negative TemRA cells. The TCR comes from a man aged 18 to 30 in good health. Some clones in this sample may be carry-over from other donors' samples. The CDR3: CASSLSPPGGSGRQFF. CDR3 coding DNA: TGTGCCAGCAGCTTAAGCCCCCCCGGGGGTAGCGGGAGGCAGTTCTTC.